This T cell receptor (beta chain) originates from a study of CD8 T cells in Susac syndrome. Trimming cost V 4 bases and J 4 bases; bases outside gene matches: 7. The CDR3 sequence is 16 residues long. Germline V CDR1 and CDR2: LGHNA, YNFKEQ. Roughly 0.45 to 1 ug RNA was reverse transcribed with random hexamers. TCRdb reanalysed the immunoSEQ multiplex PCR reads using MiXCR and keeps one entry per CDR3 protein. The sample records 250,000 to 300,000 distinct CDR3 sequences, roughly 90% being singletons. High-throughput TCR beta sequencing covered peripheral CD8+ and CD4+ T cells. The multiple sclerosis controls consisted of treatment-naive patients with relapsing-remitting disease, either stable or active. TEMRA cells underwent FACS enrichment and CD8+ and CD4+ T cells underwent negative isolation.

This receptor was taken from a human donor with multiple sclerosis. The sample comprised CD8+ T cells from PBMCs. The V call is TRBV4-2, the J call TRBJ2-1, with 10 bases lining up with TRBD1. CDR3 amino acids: CASSLPRDRGYNEQFF. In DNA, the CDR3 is TGTGCCAGCAGCCTACCGCGGGACAGGGGTTACAATGAGCAGTTCTTC.